Listed here are 32 T cell receptor beta chains from one sample, sequenced in a study of blood T cell repertoires in COVID-19. Clones were read by immunoSEQ multiplex PCR, and TCRdb kept only the in-frame ones, dropping some. The profile shows 250,000 or so clones, about 83% of them singletons. Sequencing used PBMCs or T cells enriched from blood (not recorded which). Receptors originate from a woman between 40 and 55 years old who had been exposed to COVID-19.

The chain has TRBV28 and TRBJ2-7; D is perhaps TRBD1 (5 bases). V was cut by 6 bases and J by 4 bases, with 13 bases left in between. Germline assignment: CDR1 MDHEN and CDR2 SYDVKM. There are 13 residues in the CDR3. CDR3 DNA sequence: TGTGCCAGCAGGCTGGACACAGCATACGAGCAGTACTTC. Translating it yields CASRLDTAYEQYF.

The chain has TRBV4-1 and TRBJ2-1; D may be TRBD2 (7 bases). V lost 0 bases and J 4 bases, leaving 16 bases between the germline ends. The CDR3 is 17 residues long. Germline lookup yields CDR1 MGHRA and CDR2 YSYEKL. CDR3: CASSQEEAGAGYNEQFF. CDR3 bases: TGCGCCAGCAGCCAAGAAGAGGCGGGGGCAGGGTACAATGAGCAGTTCTTC.

CDR3 in amino acids: CASSGLATDTQYF. The CDR3 DNA reads as TGTGCCAGCAGCGGACTAGCCACAGATACGCAGTATTTT. The chain recombines TRBV6-5 with TRBJ2-3; TRBD2 matches at 8 bases. Germline lookup yields CDR1 MNHEY and CDR2 SVGAGI. Trimming at V came to 6 bases and at J to 2 bases, leaving 1 base not matched to a gene. CDR3 length equals 13 residues.

This rearrangement joins TRBV27 to TRBJ1-5; 9 positions match TRBD1. The CDR3 extends over 14 amino acids. CDR1 is MNHEY and CDR2 is SMNVEV in the germline V gene (reference sequence). Losses at the gene ends were 6 bases for V and 6 bases for J; bases not matched to a gene: 6. CDR3 in amino acids: CASSPGTGSQPQHF. In DNA, the CDR3 is TGTGCCAGCAGCCCAGGGACAGGGTCTCAGCCCCAGCATTTT.

This clone was counted a few times. The rearrangement uses TRBV4-3 and TRBJ2-7, with TRBD2 matching 7 bases. The CDR3 is 16 amino acids. V shed 0 bases and J 1 base; nucleotides not matched to a gene: 6. Germline-derived CDR1 and CDR2 are LGHNA and YSLEER. The chain's CDR3 is CASSQDGRGESYEQYF. CDR3 in DNA: TGCGCCAGCAGCCAAGATGGACGGGGGGAGTCCTACGAGCAGTACTTC.

The table lists this clone with a count of one. The chain links TRBV7-3 to TRBJ2-1, with a possible D match to TRBD1 (6 bases). CDR1 and CDR2 from the germline V gene are SGHTA and FQGTGA. The CDR3 covers 16 residues. Trimming cost V 4 bases and J 6 bases, with 19 bases left between them. The CDR3 is CASSSSGAPSRNEQFF. CDR3 DNA: TGTGCCAGCAGCTCCTCAGGGGCCCCCTCGCGCAATGAGCAGTTCTTC.

The chain combines TRBV5-6 with TRBJ2-7; TRBD1 matches at 8 bases. CDR3 length: 16 residues. Germline V CDR1 and CDR2: SGHDT, YYEEEE. The V gene end was trimmed by 0 bases and the J gene end by 6 bases; junction bases not matched to a gene: 11. The DNA of the CDR3 is TGTGCCAGCAGCTTGGGCGAGGCAGGGGGCATAAGCGAGCAGTACTTC. It specifies CASSLGEAGGISEQYF.

The chain has TRBV7-2 and TRBJ2-1; 14 bases fit TRBD2. V shed 5 bases and J 8 bases; nucleotides not matched to a gene: 5. This CDR3 region has 15 residues. Germline V gene data show CDR1 as SGHTA and CDR2 as FQGNSA. CDR3 region: CASSMTSGGADEQFF. The DNA of the CDR3 is TGTGCCAGCAGCATGACTAGCGGGGGGGCCGATGAGCAGTTCTTC.

The V and J genes are TRBV7-9 and TRBJ2-1; 13 nucleotides agree with TRBD2. Trimming at V came to 5 bases and at J to 4 bases, leaving 2 bases not matched to a gene. The CDR3 has 15 residues. Germline lookup yields CDR1 SEHNR and CDR2 FQNEAQ (reference sequence). CDR3 nucleotides: TGTGCCAGCAGCGTGGGACTAGCGGGGTACAATGAGCAGTTCTTC. Protein: CASSVGLAGYNEQFF.

This chain uses TRBV6-5 with TRBJ2-2; a weak D match, TRBD1 (6 bases). The V and J ends lost 2 bases and 4 bases respectively, with 11 bases between them. From germline, CDR1 is MNHEY and CDR2 SVGAGI. The CDR3 is made up of 15 amino acids. CDR3 sequence (DNA): TGTGCCAGCAGTTACCCAGGGGCACGCACCGGGGAGCTGTTTTTT. This codes for CASSYPGARTGELFF.

The chain joins TRBV3-1 (or the pseudogene TRBV3-2) to TRBJ2-3; weak D call: TRBD2 (7 bases). Trimming left V 2 bases short and J 1 base short, with 16 bases between. Germline assignment: CDR1 LGHDT and CDR2 YNNKEL (reference sequence). This CDR3 has 17 residues. The CDR3 DNA follows: TGTGCCAGCAGCCAAAACCCCCTGGGGGGGCGCACAGATACGCAGTATTTT. Protein sequence: CASSQNPLGGRTDTQYF.

Remarks on this clone: Germline and junction disagree at one end, which may indicate a read error. The rearrangement links TRBV10-3 to TRBJ1-2; 7 positions agree with TRBD1. CDR1 ENHRY and CDR2 SYGVKD come from the germline V gene. This CDR3 region has 15 residues. The CDR3 bases are TGTGCCATCAGTGAGTCGAGCCCTGGGACAGCCAAAATCCTTTTC. This sequence encodes CAISESSPGTAKILF.

The chain recombines TRBV11-2 with TRBJ2-5, with TRBD2 identical over 14 bases. This CDR3 has 18 residues. Germline-derived CDR1 and CDR2 are SGHAT and FQNNGV. J gave up 1 base and V 5 bases, and 9 bases lay outside the gene matches. The CDR3: CASSPGLAGGQSQETQYF. CDR3 coding DNA: TGTGCCAGCAGCCCCGGACTAGCGGGGGGCCAATCCCAAGAGACCCAGTACTTC.

The V gene is TRBV2, the J gene TRBJ2-2, with a weak D call TRBD1 (6 bases). This CDR3 comprises 15 residues. CDR1 and CDR2 from the germline V gene are SNHLY and FYNNEI. V lost 6 bases and J 7 bases, leaving 18 bases between the germline ends. The DNA of the CDR3 is TGTGCCAGCAGAGAAATTACAGGGTTCGGCGGGGAGCTGTTTTTT. Translated, it gives CASREITGFGGELFF. Looking up the rest from reference TRBV2 and TRBJ2-2 gives the full variable domain: EPEVTQTPSHQVTQMGQEVILRCVPISNHLYFYWYRQILGQKVEFLVSFYNNEISEKSEIFDDQFSVERPDGSNFTLKIRSTKLEDSAMYFCASREITGFGGELFFGEGSRLTVL.

The CDR3 here is CAWANKGGYSNQPQHF. The CDR3 region has the DNA TGTGCCTGGGCAAATAAGGGAGGATATAGCAATCAGCCCCAGCATTTT. V gene TRBV30 combines with J gene TRBJ1-5, with no clear D. The CDR3 spans 16 residues. Trimming pared 5 bases from V and 0 bases from J, leaving 17 bases between. CDR1 and CDR2 (germline): GTSNPN, SVGIG (reference sequence).

V is TRBV28 and J is TRBJ1-4; perhaps TRBD1 as D (6 bases). The length of the CDR3 is 15 residues. The V gene lost 5 bases and the J gene lost 0 bases, with 10 bases spanning the gap. Germline V gene data show CDR1 as MDHEN and CDR2 as SYDVKM. The CDR3: CASSPAGATNEKLFF. CDR3 coding DNA: TGTGCCAGCAGTCCGGCAGGGGCAACTAATGAAAAACTGTTTTTT.

There are many counts of this clone. V gene TRBV6-1 combines with J gene TRBJ2-1, with 10 bases fitting TRBD2. J was trimmed by 3 bases and V by 2 bases; bases with no gene match: 1. Germline-derived CDR1 and CDR2 are MNHNS and SASEGT. This CDR3 region has 15 residues. CDR3 sequence: CASSESSGGYNEQFF. In nucleotides, the CDR3 is TGTGCCAGCAGTGAATCTAGCGGGGGCTACAATGAGCAGTTCTTC.

The chain carries TRBV28 and TRBJ1-2, with no clear D. The V end lost 7 bases, the J end lost 3 bases, and 15 bases lay between the germline ends. Germline assignment: CDR1 MDHEN and CDR2 SYDVKM. The CDR3 runs 14 residues. CDR3: CASTAPGSHYGYTF. CDR3 nucleotide sequence: TGTGCCAGCACCGCTCCGGGAAGTCACTATGGCTACACCTTC.

This chain connects TRBV7-2 to TRBJ1-4; the D gene is possibly TRBD1 (6 bases). This CDR3 has 15 amino acids. With 1 base removed from V and 5 bases from J, the gap between germline ends came to 11 bases. Germline lookup yields CDR1 SGHTA and CDR2 FQGNSA. The CDR3 loop reads CASSLVSRGNEKLFF. The CDR3 DNA follows: TGTGCCAGCAGCTTAGTCAGCAGGGGAAATGAAAAACTGTTTTTT.

V and J are TRBV6-5 and TRBJ2-1; tentatively, D is TRBD2 (5 bases). The CDR3 has 13 residues. The germline CDR1 and CDR2 sequences are MNHEY and SVGAGI. The V gene lost 3 bases and the J gene lost 8 bases, with 11 bases spanning the gap. The chain's CDR3 is CASSYAGSDEQFF. CDR3 in DNA: TGTGCCAGCAGTTATGCGGGTAGCGATGAGCAGTTCTTC.

The rearrangement uses TRBV19 and TRBJ1-6; no reliable D call. V shed 5 bases and J shed 8 bases, with 7 bases lying between them. The CDR3 is 12 amino acids. The germline CDR1 and CDR2 sequences are LNHDA and SQIVND (reference sequence). The CDR3 reads CASSEYDSPLHF. The DNA of the CDR3 is TGTGCCAGTAGTGAGTACGATTCACCCCTCCACTTT.

The CDR3 coding sequence is TGTGCCAGCAACCCCCAGGACACTGAAGCTTTCTTT. Its protein is CASNPQDTEAFF. This chain connects TRBV13 to TRBJ1-1; D ambiguous. V was shortened by 7 bases and J by 3 bases, with 9 bases between the two germline ends. This CDR3 has 12 residues. Germline assignment: CDR1 PRHDT and CDR2 FYEKMQ (reference sequence).

The chain links TRBV4-1 to TRBJ1-1; perhaps TRBD1 as D (6 bases). V was cut by 0 bases and J by 0 bases, with 14 bases left in between. Germline V lookup: CDR1 MGHRA, CDR2 YSYEKL. The CDR3 has 17 amino acids. CDR3 nucleotides: TGCGCCAGCAGCCAAGATCAGGGTCAGGGGTTGAACACTGAAGCTTTCTTT. It specifies CASSQDQGQGLNTEAFF.

This rearrangement joins TRBV6-1 to TRBJ2-1; TRBD1 matches 10 bases. J was trimmed by 4 bases and V by 4 bases; bases with no gene match: 7. CDR1 and CDR2 from the germline V gene are MNHNS and SASEGT. The CDR3 covers 16 residues. The CDR3 nucleotides read TGTGCCAGCAGTGTGCCGGGACAGGGGATGTACAATGAGCAGTTCTTC. Residues: CASSVPGQGMYNEQFF.

This rearrangement joins TRBV6-5 to TRBJ1-2, with 7 bases fitting TRBD1. J lost 4 bases, V lost 5 bases, and 4 bases had no gene match. This CDR3 has 13 amino acids. The germline CDR1 and CDR2 sequences are MNHEY and SVGAGI. CDR3: CASSNRGIYGYTF. The CDR3 DNA follows: TGTGCCAGCAGTAACAGGGGAATCTATGGCTACACCTTC.

This chain connects TRBV5-1 to TRBJ2-2, with 13 bases that match TRBD2. Losses at the gene ends were 3 bases for V and 0 bases for J; bases not matched to a gene: 2. The length of the CDR3 is 17 residues. Germline values: CDR1 SGHRS, CDR2 YFSETQ. This chain's CDR3 is CASSWTSGGPNTGELFF. The CDR3 nucleotides are TGCGCCAGCAGCTGGACTAGCGGGGGACCGAACACCGGGGAGCTGTTTTTT.

In its sample, this clone was seen a few times. The V gene is TRBV27, the J gene TRBJ1-1, with D unclear. Trimming pared 3 bases from V and 0 bases from J, leaving 11 bases between. Germline CDR1 reads MNHEY; CDR2 reads SMNVEV (reference sequence). There are 15 residues in the CDR3. In nucleotides, the CDR3 is TGTGCCAGCAGTTTCTCTGGCCCACTGAACACTGAAGCTTTCTTT. It is translated as CASSFSGPLNTEAFF.

The table lists this clone with a count of one. The chain is built from TRBV4-1 and TRBJ2-3; a weak D match, TRBD2 (5 bases). This CDR3 comprises 14 residues. V was trimmed by 2 bases and J by 3 bases, leaving 9 bases between them. CDR1 is MGHRA, CDR2 YSYEKL, per germline. CDR3 bases: TGCGCCAGCAGCCAACCACTAGGGACAGATACGCAGTATTTT. This encodes CASSQPLGTDTQYF.

This sequence joins TRBV27 and TRBJ1-1; maybe TRBD1 (6 bases). CDR3 length equals 13 residues. Germline lookup yields CDR1 MNHEY and CDR2 SMNVEV (reference sequence). With 8 bases removed from V and 7 bases from J, the gap between germline ends came to 17 bases. The CDR3 sequence: CASRQGWLDEAFF. In nucleotides, the CDR3 is TGTGCCAGCCGTCAGGGGTGGTTGGATGAAGCTTTCTTT.

This clone came up once. The rearrangement uses TRBV7-2 and TRBJ1-2; no clear D. V was cut by 2 bases and J by 6 bases, with 7 bases left in between. The germline gives CDR1 SGHTA, CDR2 FQGNSA. This CDR3 is 12 amino acids long. As DNA, the CDR3 is TGTGCCAGCAGCTTACAGACTCATGGCTACACCTTC. This codes for CASSLQTHGYTF.

The V gene is TRBV14, the J gene TRBJ1-1, with a weak D call TRBD1 (5 bases). Between the trimmed V and J ends, which lost 1 base and 1 base, there was a span of 10 bases. Looked up from germline, CDR1 is SGHDN and CDR2 is FVKESK. This CDR3 spans 15 amino acids. DNA for the CDR3: TGTGCCAGCAGCCAAGCCGTCACAGGGAACACTGAAGCTTTCTTT. This codes for CASSQAVTGNTEAFF.

V and J are TRBV5-8 and TRBJ1-6; D is unresolved. Germline CDR1 is SGHTS and CDR2 is YDEGEE. V dropped 4 bases and J dropped 4 bases, with 15 bases sitting between them. The CDR3 extends over 16 amino acids. CDR3: CASSTLDGLYNSPLHF. CDR3 DNA sequence: TGTGCCAGCAGCACGTTAGATGGTCTTTATAATTCACCCCTCCACTTT. The whole variable domain, remainder taken from reference TRBV5-8 and TRBJ1-6, is EAGVTQSPTHLIKTRGQQATLRCSPISGHTSVYWYQQALGLGLQFLLWYDEGEERNRGNFPPRFSGRQFPNYSSELNVNALELEDSALYLCASSTLDGLYNSPLHFGNGTRLTVT.